This entry is about one T cell receptor (beta chain). The antigen remains unidentified. This entry belongs to a study of cytomegalovirus exposure and HLA in healthy donors. Study as a whole: One earlier analysis, a look at about 179 million T cells, found some 100 million unique TCR beta sequences.

Study-level points and caveats: In a later analysis, DRB1 alleles had the most associated TCRs; HLA-C alleles the fewest.

PCR involved 60 Vbeta and 13 Jbeta primers. Methods used by the authors: Unique TCR beta chains numbered around 75 million in a later analysis, with around 12 million shared. This table comes from immunoSEQ multiplex PCR, and its TCRdb copy is limited to in-frame clones, with some not included. D and trimming were read from the DNA, whereas the V and J calls and clone size are those reported in that table. The table includes nearly 110,000 clones, roughly 82% detected once. There were likely unrecorded immune exposures, though donors were nominally healthy when sampled. Trimming took 8 bases from V and 0 from J; bases not matched to a gene: 6. CDR1 and CDR2 (germline): SGHTA, FQGNSA. The CDR3 length is 14 residues.

V gene TRBV7-2 combines with J gene TRBJ2-7; 8 bases are a match to TRBD1. The specimen was PBMCs. This TCR was recovered from a woman in her fifties or sixties in good health and CMV-seropositive. The CDR3 sequence: CASLETGVSYEQYF. The CDR3 nucleotides are TGTGCCAGCTTGGAGACAGGGGTCTCCTACGAGCAGTACTTC.